This entry lists 13 T cell receptor beta chains sequenced from one sample in a study of blood T cells in healthy people across ages. Then a second PCR, running roughly 7 to 11 cycles, was carried out with a sample-barcoded 5' primer and a J-beta primer mix. TCRdb reprocessed the 5' RACE reads via MiXCR and lists one record per CDR3 protein. Seen here are about 1.8 million distinct CDR3 sequences, about 50% observed once, and the top ten hold 2.1%. What was sequenced was blood. These receptors were obtained from a woman in her 40s in good health.

This clonotype showed up just a few times. The J gene is TRBJ2-7, the V gene TRBV7-2; the D gene is possibly TRBD2 (5 bases). CDR3 size: 12 residues. Deletions cut 2 bases from V and 7 bases from J, with 9 bases between. Germline assignment: CDR1 SGHTA and CDR2 FQGNSA. The CDR3 DNA is TGTGCCAGCAGCTTAACCCCGGGAGAGCAGTACTTC. The encoded protein is CASSLTPGEQYF.

A few counts support this clonotype. This rearrangement joins TRBV13 to TRBJ2-7; D gene unclear. The CDR3 runs 14 residues. Germline CDR1 PRHDT, CDR2 FYEKMQ (reference sequence). V was cut by 0 bases and J by 2 bases, with 8 bases left in between. The CDR3 sequence: CASSLGYSPYEQYF. The CDR3 nucleotides are TGTGCCAGCAGCTTAGGTTACAGCCCCTACGAGCAGTACTTC.

This chain connects TRBV28 to TRBJ2-5, with D maybe TRBD1 (6 bases). CDR1 MDHEN and CDR2 SYDVKM come from the germline V gene. This CDR3 is 14 amino acids long. Trimming left V 6 bases short and J 2 bases short, with 13 bases between. CDR3 DNA sequence: TGTGCCAGCAGCCCACACAGGGAACAAGAGACCCAGTACTTC. Translation gives CASSPHREQETQYF.

This clonotype was detected a few times. The V call is TRBV4-2, the J call TRBJ2-3; D is ambiguous. The CDR3 totals 17 residues. Deletions cut 1 base from V and 0 bases from J, with 14 bases between. From germline, CDR1 is LGHNA and CDR2 YNFKEQ. The CDR3 sequence: CASSQAFKGGSTDTQYF. The DNA of the CDR3 is TGTGCCAGCAGCCAAGCGTTCAAGGGCGGTAGCACAGATACGCAGTATTTT.

There are a few counts of this clonotype. CDR3 in DNA: TGCGCCAGCAGCCAAGATTCAGGGTTTGGTGAGACCCAGTACTTC. This encodes CASSQDSGFGETQYF. V is TRBV4-3 and J is TRBJ2-5; D possibly corresponds to TRBD1 (5 bases). Trimming took 0 bases from V and 5 from J, leaving 13 bases between them. The V gene's germline CDR1 is LGHNA and CDR2 YSLEER. The length of the CDR3 is 15 residues.

This sequence joins TRBV4-3 and TRBJ2-5, with D possibly TRBD2 on 7 matching bases. With 0 bases removed from V and 11 bases from J, the gap between germline ends came to 22 bases. CDR3 length: 16 amino acids. The germline gives CDR1 LGHNA, CDR2 YSLEER. The CDR3 coding sequence is TGCGCCAGCAGCCAAGATGAGAGGGGGGGCCTCAATGAGCAGTACTTC. This gives the protein CASSQDERGGLNEQYF.

The chain links TRBV5-1 to TRBJ2-1; 10 bases fit TRBD2. CDR1 SGHRS and CDR2 YFSETQ come from the germline V gene. CDR3 length equals 15 residues. After removal of 2 bases from V and 5 bases from J, the junction contained 4 bases not matched to a gene. DNA for the CDR3: TGCGCCAGCAGCTTAGGACTAGCGGACAACAATGAGCAGTTCTTC. Residues: CASSLGLADNNEQFF.

The chain carries TRBV5-1 and TRBJ2-5, with 8 bases matching TRBD2. V trimming: 0 bases; J trimming: 10 bases; junction bases outside the gene matches: 14. The CDR3 has 16 residues. CDR1 and CDR2 from the germline V gene are SGHRS and YFSETQ. The chain's CDR3 is CASSLEPAGALPVQYF. CDR3 DNA: TGCGCCAGCAGCTTGGAGCCAGCGGGGGCCCTACCTGTCCAGTACTTC. Based on the CDR3 plus reference TRBV5-1 and TRBJ2-5, the full variable domain is KAGVTQTPRYLIKTRGQQVTLSCSPISGHRSVSWYQQTPGQGLQFLFEYFSETQRNKGNFPGRFSGRQFSNSRSEMNVSTLELGDSALYLCASSLEPAGALPVQYFGPGTRLLVL.

There are a few counts of this clonotype. This sequence joins TRBV28 and TRBJ2-7; 7 bases line up with TRBD1. In germline, CDR1 is MDHEN, CDR2 SYDVKM. The CDR3 has 14 amino acids. Germline trimming cut 2 bases from V and 4 bases from J; bases unmatched to any gene: 5. CDR3 residues: CASSLLGQIYEQYF. In nucleotides, the CDR3 is TGTGCCAGCAGTTTACTGGGACAGATTTACGAGCAGTACTTC.

The gene calls are TRBV2 and TRBJ2-1; 7 bases map to TRBD1. Germline CDR1 is SNHLY and CDR2 is FYNNEI. This CDR3 region has 14 residues. Trimming at V came to 2 bases and at J to 7 bases, leaving 5 bases not matched to a gene. The CDR3 DNA is TGTGCCAGCAGTGAATTGTACAGGGGTAATGAGCAGTTCTTC. Translated: CASSELYRGNEQFF.

About this clonotype itself: The junction departs from germline at one end; a sequencing error may be responsible. V usage is TRBV7-2 and J usage is TRBJ2-1, with TRBD1 matching over 8 bases. There are 13 residues in the CDR3. Germline V gene lookup returns CDR1 SGHTA and CDR2 FQGNSA. DNA of the CDR3: TGTGCCTGCAGCGTGGGACAGGACAATGAGCAGTTCTTC. Translation gives CACSVGQDNEQFF.

The chain combines TRBV5-1 with TRBJ2-3, with TRBD1 matching 8 bases. V lost 1 base and J lost 3; bases outside the gene matches: 10. This CDR3 spans 17 amino acids. Germline CDR1 is SGHRS and CDR2 is YFSETQ. CDR3 nucleotides: TGCGCCAGCAGCTTGTTTACAGGGGGATCCCTGACAGATACGCAGTATTTT. It encodes CASSLFTGGSLTDTQYF.

This chain uses TRBV29-1 with TRBJ2-7; 9 bases fit TRBD1. Trimming at V came to 4 bases and at J to 1 base, leaving 11 bases not matched to a gene. This CDR3 is built from 16 residues. Per germline, CDR1 SQVTM and CDR2 ANQGSEA. CDR3 region: CSVAPSEGQGSYEQYF. In DNA form, the CDR3 reads TGCAGCGTTGCGCCCAGTGAAGGACAGGGGTCCTACGAGCAGTACTTC.